The text below deals with one TCR beta chain. This record belongs to a study of blood T cell repertoires in COVID-19. Sequencing was performed with immunoSEQ multiplex PCR; in TCRdb, only in-frame clones are kept and a portion is missing. The table lists around 94,000 clones, 70% to 80% of them singletons. From germline, CDR1 is ENHRY and CDR2 SYGVKD. This CDR3 is 13 amino acids long. V was trimmed by 0 bases and J by 6 bases, leaving 9 bases between them. J is TRBJ2-7 and V is TRBV10-3; perhaps TRBD1 as D (5 bases). The TCR sequence derives from a man in his fifties or sixties with active or convalescent COVID-19. The specimen was peripheral blood. The CDR3 DNA is TGTGCCATCAGTGAGTCGGGGCTAATCGAGCAGTACGTC. Encoded protein: CAISESGLIEQYV.